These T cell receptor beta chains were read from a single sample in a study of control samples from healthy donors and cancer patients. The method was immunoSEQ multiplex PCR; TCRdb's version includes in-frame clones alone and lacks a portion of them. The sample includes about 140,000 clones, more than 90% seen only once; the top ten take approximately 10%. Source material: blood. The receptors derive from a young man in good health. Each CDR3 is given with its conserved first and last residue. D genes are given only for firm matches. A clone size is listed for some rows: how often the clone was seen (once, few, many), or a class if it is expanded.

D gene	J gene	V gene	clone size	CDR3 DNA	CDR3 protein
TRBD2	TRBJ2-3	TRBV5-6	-	TGTGCCAGCAGCGGGGGGACTAGCGGGAAACGAAATACGCAGTATTTT	CASSGGTSGKRNTQYF
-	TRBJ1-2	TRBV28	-	TGTGCCAGCAGCTTGGACTATGGCTACACCTTC	CASSLDYGYTF
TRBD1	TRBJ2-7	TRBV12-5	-	TGTGCTAGTGGTTCCTGGGACAGCCACTACGAGCAGTACTTC	CASGSWDSHYEQYF
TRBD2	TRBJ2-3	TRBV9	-	TGTGCCAGCAGCGCGACTAGCGGGAGTCCGCAGTATTTT	CASSATSGSPQYF
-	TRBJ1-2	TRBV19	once	TGTGCCAGTATTGGGCGGGGCTACACCTTC	CASIGRGYTF
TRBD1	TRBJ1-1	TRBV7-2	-	TGTGCCAGCAGCCAAAAAGGCAGGGGACAGGGGACGAGGGCTGAAGCTTTCTTT	CASSQKGRGQGTRAEAFF
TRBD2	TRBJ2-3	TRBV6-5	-	TGTGCCAGCAGTTACCAGCGGGGCCGCACAGATACGCAGTATTTT	CASSYQRGRTDTQYF
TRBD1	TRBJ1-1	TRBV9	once	TGTGCCAGCAGCGTAGGTACAGGGGTAAGCACTGAAGCTTTCTTT	CASSVGTGVSTEAFF
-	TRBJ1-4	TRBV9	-	TGTGCCACCGACTTTACTGGGGCCGGCGAAAAACTGTTTTTT	CATDFTGAGEKLFF
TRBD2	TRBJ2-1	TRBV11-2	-	TGTGCCAGCAGCTCGACGGGGCTAGCGGGAGGAGAGCAGTTCTTC	CASSSTGLAGGEQFF
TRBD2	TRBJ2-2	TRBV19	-	TGTGCCAGTAGTACCCGACTAGCGGGACCGTCAGGGGAGCTGTTTTTT	CASSTRLAGPSGELFF
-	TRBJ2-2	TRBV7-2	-	TGTGCCAGCAGCTTAAAGATGAACACCGGGGAGCTGTTTTTT	CASSLKMNTGELFF
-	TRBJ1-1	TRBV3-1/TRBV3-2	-	TGTGCCAGCAGCCAAGCCGGTCGGATGAACACTGAAGCTTTCTTT	CASSQAGRMNTEAFF
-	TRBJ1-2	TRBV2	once	TGTGCCAGCAGTGATGTGGGCTATGGCTACACCTTC	CASSDVGYGYTF
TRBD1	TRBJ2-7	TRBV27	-	TGTGCCAGCAGTGGCTACAGGGGTTCCTACGAGCAGTACTTC	CASSGYRGSYEQYF